These 6 T cell receptor beta chains were all obtained from the same sample, sequenced in a study of blood T cell repertoires in COVID-19. Measured with immunoSEQ multiplex PCR; TCRdb has only the in-frame clones, and not every one. The profile shows roughly 250,000 clones, around 90% of them singletons. Sequencing was performed on PBMCs or T cells enriched from blood (not recorded which). The receptors here all came from a woman in her twenties or thirties with acute COVID-19.

In DNA, the CDR3 is TGTGCCAGCAGCGACAGGGGCGGCAATCAGCCCCAGCATTTT. Translating it yields CASSDRGGNQPQHF. V and J are TRBV6-5 and TRBJ1-5; TRBD1 agrees at 8 bases. Looked up from germline, CDR1 is MNHEY and CDR2 is SVGAGI. With 6 bases clipped from V and 2 bases from J, the junction kept 3 bases outside the gene matches. CDR3 length: 14 residues.

The chain has TRBV19 and TRBJ2-3; 9 positions agree with TRBD2. V dropped 2 bases and J dropped 4; count of bases not matched to a gene: 4. The CDR3 is 15 amino acids. The V gene's germline CDR1 is LNHDA and CDR2 SQIVND (reference sequence). The CDR3 sequence is CASSISVAGADTQYF. In DNA, the CDR3 is TGTGCCAGTAGTATATCGGTAGCGGGGGCAGATACGCAGTATTTT.

V and J are TRBV7-3 and TRBJ1-5, with D unresolved. The V end was cut by 4 bases, the J end by 3 bases, with 7 bases between. The germline CDR1 and CDR2 sequences are SGHTA and FQGTGA. The CDR3 covers 13 residues. In nucleotides, the CDR3 is TGTGCCAGCAGCTCGAGCAACAATCAGCCCCAGCATTTT. It codes for CASSSSNNQPQHF.

This clone has more than one count but fewer than ten. The chain carries TRBV3-1 (or the pseudogene TRBV3-2) and TRBJ2-1; D not certain. The CDR3 consists of 13 residues. Germline V gives CDR1 LGHDT, CDR2 YNNKEL (reference sequence). With 3 bases removed from V and 10 bases from J, the gap between germline ends came to 13 bases. CDR3 in amino acids: CASSHPLSPEQFF. CDR3 nucleotide sequence: TGTGCCAGCAGCCATCCCCTATCACCCGAGCAGTTCTTC.

This chain uses TRBV6-5 with TRBJ2-3; 10 nucleotides align to TRBD2. This CDR3 spans 13 amino acids. Trimming cost V 10 bases and J 5 bases; bases outside gene matches: 6. Germline V gene sequence: CDR1 MNHEY, CDR2 SVGAGI. The chain's CDR3 is CATPGLALDTQYF. In DNA, the CDR3 is TGTGCCACCCCGGGACTAGCGTTAGATACGCAGTATTTT.

The chain couples TRBV5-1 to TRBJ1-1; the D gene is possibly TRBD1 (5 bases). From germline, CDR1 is SGHRS and CDR2 YFSETQ. The CDR3 sequence is 15 residues long. The V gene lost 4 bases and the J gene lost 1 base, with 14 bases spanning the gap. CDR3 DNA sequence: TGCGCCAGCAGCCCTCGACAGAACAGGAACACTGAAGCTTTCTTT. As protein: CASSPRQNRNTEAFF. The full variable domain, completed using reference TRBV5-1 and TRBJ1-1, is KAGVTQTPRYLIKTRGQQVTLSCSPISGHRSVSWYQQTPGQGLQFLFEYFSETQRNKGNFPGRFSGRQFSNSRSEMNVSTLELGDSALYLCASSPRQNRNTEAFFGQGTRLTVV.